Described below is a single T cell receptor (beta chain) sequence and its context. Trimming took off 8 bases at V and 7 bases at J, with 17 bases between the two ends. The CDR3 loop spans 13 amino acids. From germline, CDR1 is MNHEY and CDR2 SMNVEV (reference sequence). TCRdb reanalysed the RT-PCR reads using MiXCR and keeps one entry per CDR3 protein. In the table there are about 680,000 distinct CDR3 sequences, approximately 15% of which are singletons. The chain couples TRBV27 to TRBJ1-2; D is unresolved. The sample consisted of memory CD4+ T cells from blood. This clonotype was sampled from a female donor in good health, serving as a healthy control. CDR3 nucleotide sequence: TGTGCCAGCGGAGATCTCGACGGGTCTGGCTACACCTTC. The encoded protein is CASGDLDGSGYTF.